This T cell receptor beta chain was recorded in a study of CD8 T cells in ankylosing spondylitis. Regarding the study as a whole: Reportedly, significant enrichment of disease-linked clones occurred in matched ankylosing spondylitis synovial fluid. Within ankylosing spondylitis blood, a TCR beta motif made up of roughly eight highly homologous variants appeared to be characteristic. Prior literature has documented some motif variants in synovial fluid and blood from reactive arthritis. Clones linked with disease were CD8+ and fairly uncommon in the peripheral blood.

The V and J ends lost 5 bases and 3 bases respectively, with 11 bases between them. The CDR3 spans 14 residues. Quantitative 5'-RACE with molecular barcodes produced the TCR beta libraries. TCRdb re-derived calls from the 5' RACE reads in MiXCR, one entry per CDR3 protein. The repertoire holds about 540,000 distinct CDR3 sequences, about 13% seen once, with 6.8% in the top ten. Points on this clonotype: Its target is not known.

The sample consisted of blood, either unsorted or a sorted T cell fraction (not recorded which). This chain connects TRBV12-3 or TRBV12-4 to TRBJ1-5, with D possibly matching TRBD1 (6 bases). The source is a male donor with ankylosing spondylitis. The chain's CDR3 is CASSIGQLNQPQHF. DNA of the CDR3: TGTGCCAGCAGTATAGGACAGCTCAATCAGCCCCAGCATTTT.